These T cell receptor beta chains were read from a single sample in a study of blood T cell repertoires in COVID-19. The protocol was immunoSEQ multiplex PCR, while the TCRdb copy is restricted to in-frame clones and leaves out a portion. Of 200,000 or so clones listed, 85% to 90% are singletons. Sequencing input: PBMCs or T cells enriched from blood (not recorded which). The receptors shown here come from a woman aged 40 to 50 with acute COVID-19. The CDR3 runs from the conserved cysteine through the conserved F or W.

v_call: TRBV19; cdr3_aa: CASSIDIYNEQFF
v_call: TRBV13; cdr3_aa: CASSLEVGRGRYEQYF
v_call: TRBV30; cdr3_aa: CASYPGEQGEQFF
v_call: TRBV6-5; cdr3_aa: CASAQTSGGTDTQYF
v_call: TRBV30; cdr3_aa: CAWRGGSSTGELFF
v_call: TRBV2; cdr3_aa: CASSEGAGEQYF
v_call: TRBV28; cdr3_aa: CASSYLFGGLEAYEQYF
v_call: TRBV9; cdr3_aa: CASSVADRGPSGANVLTF
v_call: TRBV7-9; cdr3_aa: CASSPKQNEQFF
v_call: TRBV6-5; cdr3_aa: CASSLRGTGEGKLFF
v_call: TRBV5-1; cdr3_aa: CASSLGDTTNSPLHF
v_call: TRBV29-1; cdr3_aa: CSVGQAQETQYF
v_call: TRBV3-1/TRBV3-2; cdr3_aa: CASSLKSRGHGNSPLHF
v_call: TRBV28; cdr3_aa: CASSSTHTNEKLFF
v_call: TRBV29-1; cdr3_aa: CSAALLDYNEQFF
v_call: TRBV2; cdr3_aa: CASRVQGGEDGNEQFF
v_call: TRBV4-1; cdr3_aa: CASSQASGTPYNEQFF
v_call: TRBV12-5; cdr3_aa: CASGLRQGDFGELFF
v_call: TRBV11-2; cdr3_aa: CASNDLTQGQAKNIQYF
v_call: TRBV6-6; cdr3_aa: CASSRQGEAGNTIYF
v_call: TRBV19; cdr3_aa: CASSGGTGWLYNEQFF